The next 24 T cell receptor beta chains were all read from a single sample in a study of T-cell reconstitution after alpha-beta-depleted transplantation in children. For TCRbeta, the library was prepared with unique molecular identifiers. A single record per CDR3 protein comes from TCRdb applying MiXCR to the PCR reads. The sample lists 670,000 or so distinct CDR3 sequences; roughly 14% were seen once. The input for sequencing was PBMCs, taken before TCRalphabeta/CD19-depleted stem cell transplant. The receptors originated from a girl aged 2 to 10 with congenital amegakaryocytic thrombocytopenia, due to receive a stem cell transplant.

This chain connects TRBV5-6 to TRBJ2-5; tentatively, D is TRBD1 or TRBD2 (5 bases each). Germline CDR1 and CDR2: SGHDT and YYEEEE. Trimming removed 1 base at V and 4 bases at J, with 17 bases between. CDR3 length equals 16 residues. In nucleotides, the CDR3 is TGTGCCAGCAGCTTGAGGCAGGGTGGGGAGCGAGAGACCCAGTACTTC. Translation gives CASSLRQGGERETQYF.

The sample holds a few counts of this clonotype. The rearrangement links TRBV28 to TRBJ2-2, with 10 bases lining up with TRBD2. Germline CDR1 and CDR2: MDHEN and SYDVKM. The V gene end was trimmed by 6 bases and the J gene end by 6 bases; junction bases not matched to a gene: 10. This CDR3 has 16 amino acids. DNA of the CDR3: TGTGCCAGCAGCCTACCCCCGCTAGCGGGAGCCGGGGAGCTGTTTTTT. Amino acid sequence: CASSLPPLAGAGELFF.

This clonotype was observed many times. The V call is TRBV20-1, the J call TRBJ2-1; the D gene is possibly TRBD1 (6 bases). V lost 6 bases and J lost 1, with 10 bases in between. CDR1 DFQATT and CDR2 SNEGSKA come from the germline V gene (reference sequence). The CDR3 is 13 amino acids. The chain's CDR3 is CSASQGSYNEQFF. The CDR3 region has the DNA TGCAGTGCATCTCAGGGGTCCTACAATGAGCAGTTCTTC.

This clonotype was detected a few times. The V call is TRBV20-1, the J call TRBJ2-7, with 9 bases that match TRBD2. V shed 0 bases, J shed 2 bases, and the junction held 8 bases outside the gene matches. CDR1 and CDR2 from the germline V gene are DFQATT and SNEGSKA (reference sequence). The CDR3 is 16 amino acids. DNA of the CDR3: TGCAGTGCTAGAGAAGGGAGTAGCGGGAGACCCTACGAGCAGTACTTC. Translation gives CSAREGSSGRPYEQYF.

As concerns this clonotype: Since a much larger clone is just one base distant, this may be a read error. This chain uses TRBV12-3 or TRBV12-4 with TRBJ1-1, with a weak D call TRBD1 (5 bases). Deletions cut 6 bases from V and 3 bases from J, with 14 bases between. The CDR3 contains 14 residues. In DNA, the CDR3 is TGTGCCAGCAGGGCCTTCGCGGGGGACACTGAAGCTTTCTTT. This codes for CASRAFAGDTEAFF.

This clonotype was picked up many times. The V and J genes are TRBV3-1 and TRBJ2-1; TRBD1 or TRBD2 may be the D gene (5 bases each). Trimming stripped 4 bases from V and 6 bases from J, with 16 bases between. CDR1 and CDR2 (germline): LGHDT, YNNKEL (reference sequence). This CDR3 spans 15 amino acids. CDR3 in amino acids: CASSPDGGSGNEQFF. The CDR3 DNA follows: TGTGCCAGCAGCCCTGATGGGGGTTCGGGCAATGAGCAGTTCTTC.

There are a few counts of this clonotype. CDR3 sequence reads: CASSEPGLREQYF. CDR3 bases: TGTGCCAGCAGTGAACCAGGGTTGCGGGAGCAGTACTTC. This chain links TRBV25-1 with TRBJ2-7; D might be TRBD1 (5 bases). The germline V and J ends were trimmed by 2 bases and 7 bases, with 12 bases remaining between them. The CDR3 covers 13 residues. Looked up from germline, CDR1 is MGHDK and CDR2 is SYGVNS.

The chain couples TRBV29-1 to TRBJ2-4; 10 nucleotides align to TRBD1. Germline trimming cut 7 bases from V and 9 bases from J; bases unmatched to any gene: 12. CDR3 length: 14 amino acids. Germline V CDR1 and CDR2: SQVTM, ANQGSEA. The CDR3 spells CSAGQGVMWGIQYF. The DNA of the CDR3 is TGCAGCGCAGGACAGGGGGTAATGTGGGGCATTCAGTACTTC.

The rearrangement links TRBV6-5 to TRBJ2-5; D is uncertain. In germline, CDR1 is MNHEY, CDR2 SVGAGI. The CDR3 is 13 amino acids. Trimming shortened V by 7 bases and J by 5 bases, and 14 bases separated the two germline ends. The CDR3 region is CASTRTVWETQYF. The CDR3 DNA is TGTGCCAGCACCAGAACCGTGTGGGAGACCCAGTACTTC.

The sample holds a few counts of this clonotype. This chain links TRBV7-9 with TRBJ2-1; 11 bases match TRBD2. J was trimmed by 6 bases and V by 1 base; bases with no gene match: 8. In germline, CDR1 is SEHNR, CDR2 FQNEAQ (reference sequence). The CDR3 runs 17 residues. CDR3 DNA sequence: TGTGCCAGCAGCTTAGATAAACTAGCGGGAGCCCCCAATGAGCAGTTCTTC. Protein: CASSLDKLAGAPNEQFF.

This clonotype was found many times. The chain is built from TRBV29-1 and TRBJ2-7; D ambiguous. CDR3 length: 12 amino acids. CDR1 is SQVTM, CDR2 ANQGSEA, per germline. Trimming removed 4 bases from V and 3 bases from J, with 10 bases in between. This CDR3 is CSVVPERYEQYF. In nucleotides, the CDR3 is TGCAGCGTTGTTCCAGAACGCTACGAGCAGTACTTC.

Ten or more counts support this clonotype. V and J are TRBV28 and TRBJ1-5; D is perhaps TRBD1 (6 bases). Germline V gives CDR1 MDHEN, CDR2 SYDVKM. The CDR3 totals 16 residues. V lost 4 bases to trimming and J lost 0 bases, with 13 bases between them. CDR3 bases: TGTGCCAGCAGTTCGAGCGACAGGTATAGCAATCAGCCCCAGCATTTT. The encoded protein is CASSSSDRYSNQPQHF.

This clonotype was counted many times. CDR3 sequence reads: CASSLTGVHTDTQYF. CDR3 sequence (DNA): TGTGCCAGCAGCTTGACAGGGGTTCACACAGATACGCAGTATTTT. V is TRBV7-3 and J is TRBJ2-3, with 8 positions matching TRBD1. The germline V gene encodes CDR1 SGHTA and CDR2 FQGTGA. After removal of 3 bases from V and 2 bases from J, the junction contained 4 bases not matched to a gene. The CDR3 has 15 amino acids.

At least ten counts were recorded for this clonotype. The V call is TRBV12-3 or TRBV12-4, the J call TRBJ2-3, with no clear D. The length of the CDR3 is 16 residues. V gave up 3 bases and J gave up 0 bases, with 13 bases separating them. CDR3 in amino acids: CASSFGIPPSTDTQYF. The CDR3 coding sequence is TGTGCCAGCAGTTTTGGGATCCCTCCTAGCACAGATACGCAGTATTTT.

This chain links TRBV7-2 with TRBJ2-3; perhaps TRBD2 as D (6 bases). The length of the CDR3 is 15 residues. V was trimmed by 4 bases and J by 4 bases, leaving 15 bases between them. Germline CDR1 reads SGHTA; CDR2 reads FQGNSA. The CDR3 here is CASSSVGREADTQYF. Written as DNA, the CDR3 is TGTGCCAGCAGCTCGGTTGGAAGGGAGGCAGATACGCAGTATTTT.

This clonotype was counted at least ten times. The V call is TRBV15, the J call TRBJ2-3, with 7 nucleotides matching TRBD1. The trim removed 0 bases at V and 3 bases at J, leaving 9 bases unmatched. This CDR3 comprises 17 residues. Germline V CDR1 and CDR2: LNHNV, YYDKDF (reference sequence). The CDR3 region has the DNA TGTGCCACCAGCAGAGATTCGGGCAGGGGGACGACAGATACGCAGTATTTT. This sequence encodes CATSRDSGRGTTDTQYF. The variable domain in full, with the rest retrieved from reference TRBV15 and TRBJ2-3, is DAMVIQNPRYQVTQFGKPVTLSCSQTLNHNVMYWYQQKSSQAPKLLFHYYDKDFNNEADTPDNFQSRRPNTSFCFLDIRSPGLGDTAMYLCATSRDSGRGTTDTQYFGPGTRLTVL.

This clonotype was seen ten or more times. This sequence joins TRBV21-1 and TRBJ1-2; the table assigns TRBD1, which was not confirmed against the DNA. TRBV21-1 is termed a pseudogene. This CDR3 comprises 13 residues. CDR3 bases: TGTGCCAGCATCTCTACGCCCCCCCGGGGCTACACCTTC. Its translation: CASISTPPRGYTF.

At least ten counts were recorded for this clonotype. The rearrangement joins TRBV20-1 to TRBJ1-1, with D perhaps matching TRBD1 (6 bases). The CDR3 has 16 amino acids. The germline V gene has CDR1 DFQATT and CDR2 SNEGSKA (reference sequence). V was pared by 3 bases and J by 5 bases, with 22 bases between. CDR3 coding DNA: TGCAGTGCTAGGGAACAGGGTGGGGGGATGGAGACTGAAGCTTTCTTT. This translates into CSAREQGGGMETEAFF.

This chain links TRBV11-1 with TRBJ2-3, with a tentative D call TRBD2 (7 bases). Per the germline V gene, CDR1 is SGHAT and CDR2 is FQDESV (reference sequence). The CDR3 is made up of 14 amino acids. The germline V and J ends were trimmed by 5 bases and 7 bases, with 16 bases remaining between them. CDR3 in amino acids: CASSLGGAEYTQYF. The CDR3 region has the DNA TGTGCCAGCAGCCTAGGGGGGGCGGAGTATACGCAGTATTTT.

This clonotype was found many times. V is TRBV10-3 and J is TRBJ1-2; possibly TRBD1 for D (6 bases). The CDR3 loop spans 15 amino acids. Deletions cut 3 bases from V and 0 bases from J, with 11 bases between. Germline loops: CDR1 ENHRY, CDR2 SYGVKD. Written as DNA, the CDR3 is TGTGCCATCAGTGACGGGGGGCCAGCTAACTATGGCTACACCTTC. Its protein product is CAISDGGPANYGYTF.

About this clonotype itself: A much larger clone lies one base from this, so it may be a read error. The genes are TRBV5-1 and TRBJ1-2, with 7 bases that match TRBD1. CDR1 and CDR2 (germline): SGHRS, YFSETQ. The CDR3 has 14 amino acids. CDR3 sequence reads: CASSAGQANYGDTF. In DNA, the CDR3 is TGCGCCAGCAGCGCTGGACAGGCGAACTATGGCGACACCTTC. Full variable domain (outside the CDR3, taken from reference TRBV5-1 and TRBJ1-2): KAGVTQTPRYLIKTRGQQVTLSCSPISGHRSVSWYQQTPGQGLQFLFEYFSETQRNKGNFPGRFSGRQFSNSRSEMNVSTLELGDSALYLCASSAGQANYGDTFGSGTRLTVV.

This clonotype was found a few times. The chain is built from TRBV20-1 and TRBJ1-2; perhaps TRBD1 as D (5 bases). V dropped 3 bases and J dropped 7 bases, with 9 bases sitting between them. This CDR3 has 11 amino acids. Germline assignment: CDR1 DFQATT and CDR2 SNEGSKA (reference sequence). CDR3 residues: CSASRDVGYTF. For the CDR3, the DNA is TGCAGTGCTAGTAGGGACGTTGGCTACACCTTC.

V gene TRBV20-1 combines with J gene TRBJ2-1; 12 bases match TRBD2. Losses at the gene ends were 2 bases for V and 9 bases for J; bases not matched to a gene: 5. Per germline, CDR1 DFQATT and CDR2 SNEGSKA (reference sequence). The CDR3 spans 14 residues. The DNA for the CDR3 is TGCAGTGCTAGATGGGGACTAGCGGGTCTTGAGCAGTTCTTC. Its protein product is CSARWGLAGLEQFF.

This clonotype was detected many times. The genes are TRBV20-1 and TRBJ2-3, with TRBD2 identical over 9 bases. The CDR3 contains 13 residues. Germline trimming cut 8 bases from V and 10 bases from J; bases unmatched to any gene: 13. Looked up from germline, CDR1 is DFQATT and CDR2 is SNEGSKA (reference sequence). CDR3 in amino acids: CSSVRAGGWAQYF. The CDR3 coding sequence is TGCAGTAGCGTCCGAGCGGGAGGTTGGGCGCAGTATTTT.